One T cell receptor beta chain is described in this entry. The data derive from a study of T cell changes during pregnancy in multiple sclerosis. The assay was immunoSEQ multiplex PCR, and TCRdb's table has in-frame clones only and misses some. Of 80,000 or so clones listed, just over 90% are singletons. This CDR3 is built from 14 residues. The germline V and J ends were trimmed by 2 bases and 3 bases, with 11 bases remaining between them. The sample consisted of peripheral blood, taken before pregnancy. The genes are TRBV5-3 and TRBJ1-1; no reliable D call. TRBV5-3 counts as an open reading frame of uncertain function. The TCR originated in a female donor with multiple sclerosis, enrolled in a pregnancy study. For the CDR3, the DNA is TGTGCCAGAAGCTTTTCGGGGTTCTACACTGAAGCTTTCTTT. Translated: CARSFSGFYTEAFF.